This is a list of T cell receptor beta chains from one sample in a study of T cell repertoires in cytomegalovirus infection. TCRdb ran MiXCR on the reads and lists one entry per CDR3 protein. This sample has almost 550,000 distinct CDR3 sequences, with approximately 15% found just once. The sample comprised CD8+ T cells from PBMCs. All receptors derive from a human donor in good health (CMV status not recorded). Some clones in this sample may be carry-over from other donors' samples. Both conserved end residues are part of each CDR3. The D gene is left open where the match is weak. A row's size may be missing; if present it is once, few, many or a size class.

d_call: TRBD1; clone_size: many; j_call: TRBJ2-7; v_call: TRBV7-9; cdr3_length: 13; cdr3_aa: CASSSTGTYEQYF; cdr3_nt: TGTGCCAGCAGCTCGACAGGGACCTACGAGCAGTACTTC
d_call: TRBD2; clone_size: NA; j_call: TRBJ2-3; v_call: TRBV7-6; cdr3_length: 18; cdr3_aa: CASSPNPSSGASTDTQYF; cdr3_nt: TGTGCCAGCAGCCCAAACCCTTCTAGCGGGGCTAGCACAGATACGCAGTATTTT
d_call: NA; clone_size: NA; j_call: TRBJ1-1; v_call: TRBV20-1; cdr3_length: 18; cdr3_aa: CSARDQLRQSHMNTEAFF; cdr3_nt: TGCAGTGCTAGAGATCAACTGAGGCAGAGCCACATGAACACTGAAGCTTTCTTT
d_call: NA; clone_size: few; j_call: TRBJ1-4; v_call: TRBV27; cdr3_length: 16; cdr3_aa: CASRSSGEGTNEKLFF; cdr3_nt: TGTGCCAGCAGATCCTCAGGGGAAGGGACTAATGAAAAACTGTTTTTT
d_call: TRBD2; clone_size: many; j_call: TRBJ2-1; v_call: TRBV7-8; cdr3_length: 16; cdr3_aa: CASSLVAGGGLNEQFF; cdr3_nt: TGTGCCAGCAGCTTAGTAGCTGGCGGGGGGCTCAATGAGCAGTTCTTC
d_call: NA; clone_size: NA; j_call: TRBJ2-1; v_call: TRBV5-4; cdr3_length: 13; cdr3_aa: CASSSGVALEQFF; cdr3_nt: TGTGCCAGCAGTTCGGGGGTAGCTCTTGAGCAGTTCTTC
d_call: NA; clone_size: once; j_call: TRBJ1-2; v_call: TRBV5-1; cdr3_length: 15; cdr3_aa: CASSLAGAGNYGYTF; cdr3_nt: TGCGCCAGCAGCTTGGCCGGGGCGGGAAACTATGGCTACACCTTC
d_call: NA; clone_size: NA; j_call: TRBJ2-7; v_call: TRBV25-1; cdr3_length: 13; cdr3_aa: CASSESFWAEQYF; cdr3_nt: TGTGCCAGCAGTGAATCATTTTGGGCTGAGCAGTACTTC
d_call: TRBD1; clone_size: NA; j_call: TRBJ2-2; v_call: TRBV29-1; cdr3_length: 18; cdr3_aa: CSVGAETGVLSNTGELFF; cdr3_nt: TGCAGCGTTGGGGCCGAGACAGGGGTACTCTCGAACACCGGGGAGCTGTTTTTT
d_call: TRBD1; clone_size: many; j_call: TRBJ1-1; v_call: TRBV6-2/TRBV6-3; cdr3_length: 16; cdr3_aa: CASSPRTGSGFTEAFF; cdr3_nt: TGTGCCAGCAGTCCGAGGACAGGGAGTGGTTTCACTGAAGCTTTCTTT
d_call: NA; clone_size: NA; j_call: TRBJ1-1; v_call: TRBV2; cdr3_length: 17; cdr3_aa: CASSVDPTTGRNTEAFF; cdr3_nt: TGTGCCAGCAGTGTTGACCCGACTACAGGGAGGAACACTGAAGCTTTCTTT
d_call: NA; clone_size: many; j_call: TRBJ1-5; v_call: TRBV6-1; cdr3_length: 17; cdr3_aa: CASVLRFSTRESQPQHF; cdr3_nt: TGTGCCAGTGTTCTGAGGTTTTCTACCCGCGAAAGTCAGCCCCAGCATTTT
d_call: NA; clone_size: NA; j_call: TRBJ1-1; v_call: TRBV11-2; cdr3_length: 17; cdr3_aa: CASSLIWGGGRNTEAFF; cdr3_nt: TGTGCCAGCAGCTTAATATGGGGGGGCGGGCGGAACACTGAAGCTTTCTTT
d_call: NA; clone_size: NA; j_call: TRBJ1-2; v_call: TRBV19; cdr3_length: 15; cdr3_aa: CASSIEAYGGYGYTF; cdr3_nt: TGTGCCAGTAGTATAGAGGCGTATGGTGGCTATGGCTACACCTTC
d_call: NA; clone_size: many; j_call: TRBJ1-1; v_call: TRBV12-3/TRBV12-4; cdr3_length: 15; cdr3_aa: CASSPSTGLNTEAFF; cdr3_nt: TGTGCCAGCAGTCCCTCGACAGGATTGAACACTGAAGCTTTCTTT
d_call: TRBD1; clone_size: many; j_call: TRBJ2-5; v_call: TRBV7-9; cdr3_length: 13; cdr3_aa: CASSWDREETQYF; cdr3_nt: TGTGCCAGCAGCTGGGACAGAGAAGAGACCCAGTACTTC
d_call: NA; clone_size: many; j_call: TRBJ2-7; v_call: TRBV7-6; cdr3_length: 13; cdr3_aa: CASSLSRSWEQYF; cdr3_nt: TGTGCCAGCAGCTTATCTAGGAGTTGGGAGCAGTACTTC
d_call: NA; clone_size: NA; j_call: TRBJ2-2; v_call: TRBV28; cdr3_length: 13; cdr3_aa: CASSWTDTGELFF; cdr3_nt: TGTGCCAGCAGTTGGACAGATACCGGGGAGCTGTTTTTT
d_call: TRBD2; clone_size: many; j_call: TRBJ2-1; v_call: TRBV7-6; cdr3_length: 15; cdr3_aa: CASSTRLAGNGEQFF; cdr3_nt: TGTGCCAGCAGCACCCGACTAGCGGGGAACGGTGAGCAGTTCTTC
d_call: TRBD1; clone_size: NA; j_call: TRBJ2-5; v_call: TRBV6-1; cdr3_length: 17; cdr3_aa: CASSEAHGRGLEKTQYF; cdr3_nt: TGTGCCAGCAGTGAAGCGCATGGCAGGGGGTTGGAGAAGACCCAGTACTTC
d_call: NA; clone_size: NA; j_call: TRBJ1-2; v_call: TRBV6-4; cdr3_length: 16; cdr3_aa: CASSETLPPGVDGYTF; cdr3_nt: TGTGCCAGCAGTGAGACGCTTCCCCCGGGGGTGGATGGCTACACCTTC
d_call: NA; clone_size: many; j_call: TRBJ1-2; v_call: TRBV12-5; cdr3_length: 15; cdr3_aa: CASGLGQVKNYGYTF; cdr3_nt: TGTGCTAGTGGTTTGGGACAAGTTAAGAACTATGGCTACACCTTC
d_call: TRBD1; clone_size: NA; j_call: TRBJ2-1; v_call: TRBV9; cdr3_length: 15; cdr3_aa: CASSGSRDRGNEQFF; cdr3_nt: TGTGCCAGCAGCGGGTCCCGGGACAGGGGCAATGAGCAGTTCTTC
d_call: NA; clone_size: many; j_call: TRBJ1-1; v_call: TRBV12-5; cdr3_length: 14; cdr3_aa: CASGFGSDKTEAFF; cdr3_nt: TGTGCTAGTGGTTTCGGGTCAGATAAGACTGAAGCTTTCTTT
d_call: NA; clone_size: NA; j_call: TRBJ1-1; v_call: TRBV20-1; cdr3_length: 16; cdr3_aa: CSARRALKGRGTEAFF; cdr3_nt: TGCAGTGCTAGACGTGCCTTAAAGGGTAGAGGGACTGAAGCTTTCTTT
d_call: NA; clone_size: few; j_call: TRBJ1-3; v_call: TRBV7-9; cdr3_length: 14; cdr3_aa: CASSWTESGNTIYF; cdr3_nt: TGTGCCAGCAGCTGGACAGAGTCTGGAAACACCATATATTTT
d_call: NA; clone_size: NA; j_call: TRBJ1-5; v_call: TRBV19; cdr3_length: 15; cdr3_aa: CASSIVPGPNQPQHF; cdr3_nt: TGTGCCAGTAGTATAGTACCAGGACCCAATCAGCCCCAGCATTTT
d_call: NA; clone_size: many; j_call: TRBJ2-1; v_call: TRBV20-1; cdr3_length: 15; cdr3_aa: CSARDDGSSYNEQFF; cdr3_nt: TGCAGTGCTAGAGATGACGGGAGCTCCTACAATGAGCAGTTCTTC
d_call: NA; clone_size: NA; j_call: TRBJ1-1; v_call: TRBV12-5; cdr3_length: 13; cdr3_aa: CASGLVQGTEAFF; cdr3_nt: TGTGCTAGTGGTTTGGTACAAGGCACTGAAGCTTTCTTT
d_call: NA; clone_size: NA; j_call: TRBJ2-7; v_call: TRBV7-9; cdr3_length: 12; cdr3_aa: CASSLTDREQYF; cdr3_nt: TGTGCCAGCAGCTTAACCGACAGGGAGCAGTACTTC
d_call: TRBD1; clone_size: many; j_call: TRBJ1-2; v_call: TRBV7-8; cdr3_length: 16; cdr3_aa: CASSLGGTDANYGYTF; cdr3_nt: TGTGCCAGCAGCTTAGGCGGGACAGACGCTAACTATGGCTACACCTTC
d_call: TRBD2; clone_size: NA; j_call: TRBJ2-3; v_call: TRBV4-1; cdr3_length: 16; cdr3_aa: CASSQTQRGAADTQYF; cdr3_nt: TGCGCCAGCAGCCAGACTCAGCGGGGGGCGGCAGATACGCAGTATTTT
d_call: TRBD1; clone_size: once; j_call: TRBJ2-5; v_call: TRBV5-6; cdr3_length: 14; cdr3_aa: CASSGPGGGETQYF; cdr3_nt: TGTGCCAGCAGCGGACCAGGGGGCGGTGAGACCCAGTACTTC
d_call: NA; clone_size: many; j_call: TRBJ1-1; v_call: TRBV7-6; cdr3_length: 15; cdr3_aa: CASSLALQGNTEAFF; cdr3_nt: TGTGCCAGCAGCTTAGCCCTGCAGGGGAACACTGAAGCTTTCTTT
d_call: TRBD2; clone_size: once; j_call: TRBJ2-7; v_call: TRBV7-3; cdr3_length: 14; cdr3_aa: CASSLDGGSYEQCF; cdr3_nt: TGTGCCAGCAGCTTAGACGGGGGGTCCTACGAGCAGTGCTTC
d_call: NA; clone_size: many; j_call: TRBJ2-1; v_call: TRBV7-9; cdr3_length: 12; cdr3_aa: CASSRGGIGQFF; cdr3_nt: TGTGCCAGCAGCCGAGGGGGGATCGGGCAGTTCTTC
d_call: NA; clone_size: many; j_call: TRBJ2-5; v_call: TRBV7-9; cdr3_length: 14; cdr3_aa: CASSLASSEEVQYF; cdr3_nt: TGTGCCAGCAGCTTAGCGAGCAGCGAGGAGGTCCAGTACTTC
d_call: TRBD1; clone_size: NA; j_call: TRBJ2-7; v_call: TRBV27; cdr3_length: 14; cdr3_aa: CASSGRQGIGEQYF; cdr3_nt: TGTGCCAGCAGTGGCAGACAGGGAATCGGCGAGCAGTACTTC
d_call: NA; clone_size: many; j_call: TRBJ1-3; v_call: TRBV7-2; cdr3_length: 16; cdr3_aa: CASSLSSEGTGNTIYF; cdr3_nt: TGTGCCAGCAGCTTATCGTCTGAGGGGACTGGAAACACCATATATTTT
d_call: NA; clone_size: NA; j_call: TRBJ1-1; v_call: TRBV2; cdr3_length: 14; cdr3_aa: CASSDRVWGTEAFF; cdr3_nt: TGTGCCAGCAGTGATCGGGTTTGGGGGACTGAAGCTTTCTTT
d_call: NA; clone_size: many; j_call: TRBJ1-1; v_call: TRBV7-9; cdr3_length: 16; cdr3_aa: CASRRAPTKSNTEAFF; cdr3_nt: TGTGCCAGCAGACGGGCCCCGACGAAGTCGAACACTGAAGCTTTCTTT
d_call: NA; clone_size: medium-sized; j_call: TRBJ2-1; v_call: TRBV7-8; cdr3_length: 17; cdr3_aa: CASSLRSAESSYNEQFF; cdr3_nt: TGTGCCAGCAGCTTACGGTCGGCGGAGAGCTCCTACAATGAGCAGTTCTTC
d_call: NA; clone_size: NA; j_call: TRBJ2-2; v_call: TRBV24-1; cdr3_length: 13; cdr3_aa: CATAGSKTGELFF; cdr3_nt: TGTGCCACTGCCGGGTCGAAGACCGGGGAGCTGTTTTTT
d_call: NA; clone_size: NA; j_call: TRBJ2-2; v_call: TRBV20-1; cdr3_length: 15; cdr3_aa: CSASASGENTGELFF; cdr3_nt: TGCAGTGCTAGTGCGTCAGGCGAAAACACCGGGGAGCTGTTTTTT
d_call: NA; clone_size: many; j_call: TRBJ2-7; v_call: TRBV12-3/TRBV12-4; cdr3_length: 13; cdr3_aa: CASSLGRANEQYF; cdr3_nt: TGTGCCAGCAGTTTAGGCAGGGCCAACGAGCAGTACTTC
d_call: NA; clone_size: NA; j_call: TRBJ2-7; v_call: TRBV7-9; cdr3_length: 16; cdr3_aa: CASSAQTVYSSYEQYF; cdr3_nt: TGTGCCAGCAGCGCCCAGACCGTATATAGCTCCTACGAGCAGTACTTC
d_call: TRBD1; clone_size: NA; j_call: TRBJ2-7; v_call: TRBV19; cdr3_length: 14; cdr3_aa: CASSTGTGNYEQYF; cdr3_nt: TGTGCCAGTAGTACCGGGACAGGTAACTACGAGCAGTACTTC
d_call: NA; clone_size: few; j_call: TRBJ1-4; v_call: TRBV6-6; cdr3_length: 14; cdr3_aa: CASTTDAGREKLFF; cdr3_nt: TGTGCCAGCACTACGGATGCTGGAAGGGAAAAACTGTTTTTT
d_call: NA; clone_size: many; j_call: TRBJ2-3; v_call: TRBV7-7; cdr3_length: 14; cdr3_aa: CASSAGESTDTQYF; cdr3_nt: TGTGCTAGCAGCGCGGGCGAGAGCACAGATACGCAGTATTTT
d_call: NA; clone_size: many; j_call: TRBJ2-2; v_call: TRBV28; cdr3_length: 15; cdr3_aa: CASSSYRGGTGELFF; cdr3_nt: TGTGCCAGCAGTTCATACAGGGGGGGGACCGGGGAGCTGTTTTTT
d_call: NA; clone_size: few; j_call: TRBJ2-1; v_call: TRBV7-6; cdr3_length: 11; cdr3_aa: CASSLRMEQFF; cdr3_nt: TGTGCCAGCAGCTTAAGAATGGAGCAGTTCTTC
d_call: NA; clone_size: once; j_call: TRBJ2-7; v_call: TRBV27; cdr3_length: 11; cdr3_aa: CASSSGGFQYF; cdr3_nt: TGTGCCAGCAGCTCCGGTGGGTTTCAGTACTTC
d_call: NA; clone_size: many; j_call: TRBJ1-2; v_call: TRBV6-6; cdr3_length: 13; cdr3_aa: CASSSDGVYGYTF; cdr3_nt: TGTGCCAGCAGCTCTGACGGTGTCTATGGCTACACCTTC
d_call: NA; clone_size: many; j_call: TRBJ2-4; v_call: TRBV27; cdr3_length: 12; cdr3_aa: CASSLRGNIQYF; cdr3_nt: TGTGCCAGCAGTCTCCGGGGTAACATTCAGTACTTC
d_call: TRBD1; clone_size: NA; j_call: TRBJ1-2; v_call: TRBV20-1; cdr3_length: 16; cdr3_aa: CSARDIGQGDWYGYTF; cdr3_nt: TGCAGTGCTAGAGATATCGGACAGGGGGATTGGTATGGCTACACCTTC
d_call: NA; clone_size: NA; j_call: TRBJ2-3; v_call: TRBV27; cdr3_length: 15; cdr3_aa: CASGLGVISEDTQYF; cdr3_nt: TGTGCCAGCGGCCTGGGCGTGATTTCAGAAGATACGCAGTATTTT
d_call: NA; clone_size: many; j_call: TRBJ1-5; v_call: TRBV27; cdr3_length: 16; cdr3_aa: CASSLSGDLSNQPQHF; cdr3_nt: TGTGCCAGCAGTTTATCAGGGGACCTTAGCAATCAGCCCCAGCATTTT